The rows below give T cell receptor beta chains drawn from one sample of a study of control samples from healthy donors and cancer patients. Method: immunoSEQ multiplex PCR; TCRdb's copy keeps in-frame clones and lacks some. The sample includes about 160,000 clones, approximately 94% seen only once; the top ten take over 6.5%. Input material: blood. The receptors derive from a woman in her thirties or forties in good health. The CDR3 runs from the conserved cysteine through the conserved F or W. Each record gives: J gene, V gene, D gene, clone size, CDR3 protein, CDR3 DNA. A D gene is named only where the DNA matches it firmly. Expanded clones are given a class, and other clones once, few, many or no size at all.

>TRBJ1-5|TRBV5-6|.|.
CASSLAGLNQPQHF
TGTGCCAGCAGCTTGGCCGGGCTTAATCAGCCCCAGCATTTT
>TRBJ1-6|TRBV4-1|.|few
CASSQGRGTARDSPLHF
TGCGCCAGCAGCCAAGGGCGTGGAACAGCTCGTGATTCACCCCTCCACTTT
>TRBJ1-6|TRBV10-3|.|.
CAISGTQGTGNSPLHF
TGTGCCATCAGTGGGACGCAGGGGACGGGGAATTCACCCCTCCACTTT
>TRBJ1-3|TRBV18|.|.
CASSPPAATSGNTIYF
TGTGCCAGCTCACCACCCGCCGCGACCTCTGGAAACACCATATATTTT
>TRBJ2-1|TRBV7-2|.|.
CASSLMTGRHNEQFF
TGTGCCAGCAGCTTAATGACAGGAAGACACAATGAGCAGTTCTTC
>TRBJ2-3|TRBV7-8|.|.
CASSSRVQLTDTQYF
TGTGCCAGCAGCTCACGGGTTCAGCTCACAGATACGCAGTATTTT
>TRBJ1-2|TRBV19|.|once
CASSRSHDYGYTF
TGTGCCAGTAGTAGATCCCATGACTATGGCTACACCTTC
>TRBJ1-1|TRBV7-9|.|.
CASSFSGNTEAFF
TGTGCCAGCAGCTTCTCAGGGAACACTGAAGCTTTCTTT
>TRBJ2-1|TRBV3-1/TRBV3-2|.|.
CASSQPGMAGLYNEQFF
TGTGCCAGCAGCCAACCCGGGATGGCGGGGCTCTACAATGAGCAGTTCTTC
>TRBJ1-1|TRBV11-2|.|.
CASSLDRLTEAFF
TGTGCCAGCAGCTTAGACAGGCTGACTGAAGCTTTCTTT
>TRBJ1-2|TRBV13|.|once
CASSRNYGYTF
TGTGCCAGCAGCCGAAACTATGGCTACACCTTC
>TRBJ2-7|TRBV19|.|.
CASSIDAAFSYEQYF
TGTGCCAGTAGTATAGATGCAGCTTTCTCCTACGAGCAGTACTTC
>TRBJ2-5|TRBV9|.|once
CASSAPHAQETQYF
TGTGCCAGCAGCGCCCCTCATGCCCAAGAGACCCAGTACTTC
>TRBJ2-1|TRBV19|TRBD2|.
CASSILGLADNEQFF
TGTGCCAGTAGTATATTGGGACTAGCGGACAATGAGCAGTTCTTC
>TRBJ1-6|TRBV6-6|.|.
CASSYGGLSYNSPLHF
TGTGCCAGCAGTTACGGGGGGCTCTCCTATAATTCACCCCTCCACTTT
>TRBJ2-7|TRBV10-3|TRBD1|.
CAISESNSGQGVGIF
TGTGCCATCAGTGAGTCGAACTCCGGACAGGGAGTGGGGATCTTC
>TRBJ1-5|TRBV5-8|.|.
CASSLVSFVQSNQPQHF
TGTGCCAGCAGCTTGGTATCGTTTGTCCAGAGCAATCAGCCCCAGCATTTT
>TRBJ2-1|TRBV11-3|.|.
CASSIGRRGEQFF
TGTGCCAGCAGCATCGGTAGAAGAGGGGAGCAGTTCTTC
>TRBJ2-1|TRBV4-1|.|.
CASSQASFEQFF
TGCGCCAGCAGCCAAGCTAGCTTCGAGCAGTTCTTC
>TRBJ2-5|TRBV19|TRBD2|.
CASSIASGQETQYF
TGTGCCAGTAGTATAGCTAGCGGCCAAGAGACCCAGTACTTC
>TRBJ1-1|TRBV7-2|.|.
CASSLVLGNTEAFF
TGTGCCAGCAGCTTAGTTTTGGGGAACACTGAAGCTTTCTTT
>TRBJ1-2|TRBV14|.|.
CASSQDRRRIYTF
TGTGCCAGCAGCCAAGATAGGAGACGGATCTACACCTTC
>TRBJ1-1|TRBV9|.|.
CASSVGGAVNTEAFF
TGTGCCAGCAGCGTAGGTGGGGCCGTAAACACTGAAGCTTTCTTT
>TRBJ2-3|TRBV7-2|.|.
CASSQQTGSTDTQYF
TGTGCCAGCAGCCAACAGACAGGAAGCACAGATACGCAGTATTTT
>TRBJ1-2|TRBV7-8|.|.
CASSPDKGIGYGYTF
TGTGCCAGCAGCCCCGATAAGGGGATCGGCTATGGCTACACCTTC
>TRBJ1-1|TRBV3-1/TRBV3-2|.|.
CASSPYRDTEAFF
TGTGCCAGCAGCCCCTATCGGGACACTGAAGCTTTCTTT
>TRBJ2-5|TRBV6-2/TRBV6-3|.|.
CASSYVFQETQYF
TGTGCCAGCAGTTACGTTTTCCAAGAGACCCAGTACTTC
>TRBJ2-5|TRBV20-1|.|.
CSAAAETQYF
TGCAGTGCGGCTGCGGAGACCCAGTACTTC
>TRBJ2-5|TRBV5-1|TRBD2|once
CASAGGVWETQYF
TGCGCCAGCGCCGGGGGGGTTTGGGAGACCCAGTACTTC